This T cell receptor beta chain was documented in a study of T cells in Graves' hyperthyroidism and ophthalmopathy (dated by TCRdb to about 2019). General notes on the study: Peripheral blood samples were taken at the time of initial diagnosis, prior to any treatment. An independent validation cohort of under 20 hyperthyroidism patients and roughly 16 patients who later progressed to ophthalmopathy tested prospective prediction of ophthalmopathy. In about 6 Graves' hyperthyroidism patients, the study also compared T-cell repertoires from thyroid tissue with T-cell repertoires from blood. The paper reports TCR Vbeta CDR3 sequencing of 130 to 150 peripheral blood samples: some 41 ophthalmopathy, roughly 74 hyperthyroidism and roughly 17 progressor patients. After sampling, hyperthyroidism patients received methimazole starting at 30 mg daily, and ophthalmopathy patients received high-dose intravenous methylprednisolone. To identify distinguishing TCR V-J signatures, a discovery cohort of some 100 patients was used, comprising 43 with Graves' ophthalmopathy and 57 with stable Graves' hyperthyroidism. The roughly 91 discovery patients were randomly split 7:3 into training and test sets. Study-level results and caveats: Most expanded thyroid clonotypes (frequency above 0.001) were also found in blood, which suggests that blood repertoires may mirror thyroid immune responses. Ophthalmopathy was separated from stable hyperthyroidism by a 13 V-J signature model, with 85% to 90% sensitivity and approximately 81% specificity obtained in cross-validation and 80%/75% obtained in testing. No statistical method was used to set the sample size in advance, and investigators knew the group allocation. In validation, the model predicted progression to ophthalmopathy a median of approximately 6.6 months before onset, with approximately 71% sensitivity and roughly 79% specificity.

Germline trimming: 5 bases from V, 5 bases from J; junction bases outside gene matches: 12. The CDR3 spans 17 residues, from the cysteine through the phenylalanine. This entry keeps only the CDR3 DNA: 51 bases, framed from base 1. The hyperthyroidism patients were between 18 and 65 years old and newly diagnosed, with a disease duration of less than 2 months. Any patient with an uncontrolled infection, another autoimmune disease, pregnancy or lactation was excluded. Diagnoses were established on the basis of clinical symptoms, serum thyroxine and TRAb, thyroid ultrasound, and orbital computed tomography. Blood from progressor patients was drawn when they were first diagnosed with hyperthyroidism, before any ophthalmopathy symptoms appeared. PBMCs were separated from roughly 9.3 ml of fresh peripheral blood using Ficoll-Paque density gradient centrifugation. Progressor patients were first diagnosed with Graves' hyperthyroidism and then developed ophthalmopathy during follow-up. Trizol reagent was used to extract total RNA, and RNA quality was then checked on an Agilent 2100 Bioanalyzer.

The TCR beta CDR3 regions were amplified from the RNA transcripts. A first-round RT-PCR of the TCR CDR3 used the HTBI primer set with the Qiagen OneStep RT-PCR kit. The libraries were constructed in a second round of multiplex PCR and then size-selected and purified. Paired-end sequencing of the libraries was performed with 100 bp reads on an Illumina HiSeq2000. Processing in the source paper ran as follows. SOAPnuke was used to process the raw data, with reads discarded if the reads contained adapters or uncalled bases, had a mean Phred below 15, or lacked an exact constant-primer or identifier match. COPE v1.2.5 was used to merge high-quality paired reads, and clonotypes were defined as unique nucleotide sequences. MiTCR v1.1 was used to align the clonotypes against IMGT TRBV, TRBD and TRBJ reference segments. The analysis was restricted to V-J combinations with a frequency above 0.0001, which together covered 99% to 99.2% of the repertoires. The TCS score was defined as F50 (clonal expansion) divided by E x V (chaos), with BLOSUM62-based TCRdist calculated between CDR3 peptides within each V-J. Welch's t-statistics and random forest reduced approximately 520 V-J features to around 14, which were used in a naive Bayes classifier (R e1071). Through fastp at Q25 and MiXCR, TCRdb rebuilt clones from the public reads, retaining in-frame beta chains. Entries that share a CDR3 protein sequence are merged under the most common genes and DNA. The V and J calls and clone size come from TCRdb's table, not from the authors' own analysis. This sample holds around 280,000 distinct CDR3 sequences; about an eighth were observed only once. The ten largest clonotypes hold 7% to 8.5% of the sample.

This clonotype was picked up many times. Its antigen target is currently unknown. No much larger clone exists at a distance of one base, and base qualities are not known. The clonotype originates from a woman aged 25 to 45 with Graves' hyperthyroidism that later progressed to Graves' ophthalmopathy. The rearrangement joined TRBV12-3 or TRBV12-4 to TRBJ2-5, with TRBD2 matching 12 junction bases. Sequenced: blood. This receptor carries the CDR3 CASSRPSGGEASETQYF. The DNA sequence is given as TGTGCCAGCAGTCGCCCTAGCGGGGGGGAGGCTAGCGAGACCCAGTACTTC.